A single sample gave rise to the 15 T cell receptor beta chains below, sequenced in a study of molecular identifiers for immune sequencing clone quantification. TCRdb processed the PCR reads anew with MiXCR; each CDR3 protein has one entry. The sample includes around 320,000 distinct CDR3 sequences, roughly 24% of them seen just once. The source material was naive CD8+ T cells from blood, with Jurkat cell RNA spiked in. Subset indicated: FACS-sorted CD8+CD4-CCR7+CD45RA+ naive T cells. All receptors derive from a human donor in good health. Some libraries in this study had Jurkat cell RNA spiked in.

This chain uses TRBV27 with TRBJ2-1; D remains ambiguous. V shed 0 bases and J shed 4 bases, with 4 bases lying between them. CDR3 size: 13 residues. The germline V gene encodes CDR1 MNHEY and CDR2 SMNVEV (reference sequence). The DNA of the CDR3 is TGTGCCAGCAGTTTATCTAAGTACAATGAGCAGTTCTTC. Translation: CASSLSKYNEQFF.

The chain combines TRBV4-1 with TRBJ2-1; D may be TRBD2 (5 bases). CDR1 and CDR2 (germline): MGHRA, YSYEKL. This CDR3 comprises 16 residues. The V end was cut by 1 base, the J end by 0 bases, with 10 bases between. CDR3 coding DNA: TGCGCCAGCAGCCAAGTGCCCGGGGACTCCTACAATGAGCAGTTCTTC. This gives the protein CASSQVPGDSYNEQFF.

Points on this clonotype: A much larger clone lies a single base off, so this may be a read error. The V gene is TRBV6-6, the J gene TRBJ2-7; the D gene is possibly TRBD1 (6 bases). This CDR3 is 17 amino acids long. Deletions cut 4 bases from V and 0 bases from J, with 19 bases between. Germline CDR1 is MNHNY and CDR2 is SVGAGI (reference sequence). DNA for the CDR3: TGTGCCAGCAGTTCCCCCCGGACAGCTTTTAGCTCCTACGAGCAGTACTTC. It yields the protein CASSSPRTAFSSYEQYF.

The rearrangement joins TRBV12-3 or TRBV12-4 to TRBJ2-3, with 7 nucleotides matching TRBD1. The CDR3 has 17 residues. With V trimmed by 4 bases and J by 0 bases, 10 bases remained unmatched. The CDR3 reads CASSYRPGQDSTDTQYF. In DNA, the CDR3 is TGTGCCAGCAGTTACCGCCCTGGACAGGATAGCACAGATACGCAGTATTTT.

This clonotype was detected a few times. This may be a read error: a much more frequent sequence differs by one nucleotide. The gene calls are TRBV28 and TRBJ1-1; D is uncertain. The CDR3 is 16 residues long. Trimming removed 6 bases from V and 0 bases from J, with 17 bases in between. In germline, CDR1 is MDHEN, CDR2 SYDVKM. The CDR3 protein is CASRSYNVPVNTEAFF. The CDR3 DNA is TGTGCCAGCAGATCCTATAACGTGCCAGTGAACACTGAAGCTTTCTTT.

On this clonotype: One end of the junction does not line up with germline, which may come from a read error. The CDR3 sequence is CARSATTGVPDF. DNA for the CDR3: TGTGCCAGGAGTGCTACTACGGGTGTCCCCGATTTC. This rearrangement joins TRBV30 to TRBJ2-7, with D hard to call. In germline, CDR1 is GTSNPN, CDR2 SVGIG (reference sequence). The CDR3 contains 12 residues. Based on the CDR3 plus reference TRBV30 and TRBJ2-7, the full variable domain is SQTIHQWPATLVQPVGSPLSLECTVEGTSNPNLYWYRQAAGRGLQLLFYSVGIGQISSEVPQNLSASRPQDRQFILSSKKLLLSDSGFYLCARSATTGVPDFGPGTRLTVT.

Ten or more counts support this clonotype. V and J are TRBV6-5 and TRBJ1-1, with D hard to call. The germline CDR1 and CDR2 sequences are MNHEY and SVGAGI. CDR3 length: 11 residues. The V end was cut by 2 bases, the J end by 7 bases, with 5 bases between. CDR3 nucleotides: TGTGCCAGCAGTTACCAAGATGAAGCTTTCTTT. Protein sequence: CASSYQDEAFF.

Concerning this clonotype: One base away lies a much larger clone, so this may be a sequencing read error. This chain uses TRBV7-9 with TRBJ2-7; possible D gene TRBD1, 7 bases. Germline lookup yields CDR1 SEHNR and CDR2 FQNEAQ (reference sequence). Trimming shortened V by 2 bases and J by 4 bases, and 15 bases separated the two germline ends. This CDR3 has 15 amino acids. The CDR3 loop reads CASSLIPAGGYEQYF. For the CDR3, the DNA is TGTGCCAGCAGCTTAATCCCGGCAGGGGGGTACGAGCAGTACTTC.

This clonotype was observed a handful of times. This chain joins TRBV19 and TRBJ2-1, with D possibly matching TRBD2 (6 bases). The germline V and J ends were trimmed by 7 bases and 4 bases, with 11 bases remaining between them. The length of the CDR3 is 13 residues. Per germline, CDR1 LNHDA and CDR2 SQIVND (reference sequence). Written as DNA, the CDR3 is TGTGCCAGTACCCTGGGGGGTTACAATGAGCAGTTCTTC. This encodes CASTLGGYNEQFF.

The chain carries TRBV7-9 and TRBJ2-3; TRBD1 might be the D (5 bases). The germline CDR1 and CDR2 sequences are SEHNR and FQNEAQ (reference sequence). The V gene lost 1 base and the J gene lost 2 bases, with 10 bases spanning the gap. The CDR3 has 15 residues. The CDR3 nucleotides are TGTGCCAGCAGCTTAGGGGCCAGGGCCACAGATACGCAGTATTTT. Residues: CASSLGARATDTQYF.

This clonotype was seen ten or more times. The rearrangement joins TRBV15 to TRBJ2-7; D is uncertain. The V gene's germline CDR1 is LNHNV and CDR2 YYDKDF (reference sequence). This CDR3 has 14 residues. Trimming took off 2 bases at V and 2 bases at J, with 10 bases between the two ends. The DNA for the CDR3 is TGTGCCACCAGCAGATCCCGTGGGGCCTACGAGCAGTACTTC. Translating gives CATSRSRGAYEQYF.

As concerns this clonotype: A read error may explain this, as a much larger clone is one base away. The CDR3 does not close with the conserved phenylalanine or tryptophan, likely indicating a read error. The rearrangement joins TRBV9 to TRBJ2-3; D uncertain. Germline V gene data show CDR1 as SGDLS and CDR2 as YYNGEE. This CDR3 has 16 residues. Between the trimmed V and J ends, which lost 0 bases and 0 bases, there was a span of 11 bases. The CDR3 DNA follows: TGTGCCAGCAGCGTAGGTGGAGCGCCTAGCACAGATACGCAGTATTCT. Amino acids: CASSVGGAPSTDTQYS.

This clonotype was detected many times. The chain carries TRBV5-6 and TRBJ2-3; D may be TRBD2 (5 bases). Germline V lookup: CDR1 SGHDT, CDR2 YYEEEE. This CDR3 is 15 amino acids long. Trimming pared 0 bases from V and 0 bases from J, leaving 8 bases between. The CDR3 bases are TGTGCCAGCAGCTTGGTCGGGGTTAGCACAGATACGCAGTATTTT. Translated: CASSLVGVSTDTQYF. Full variable domain (outside the CDR3, taken from reference TRBV5-6 and TRBJ2-3): DAGVTQSPTHLIKTRGQQVTLRCSPKSGHDTVSWYQQALGQGPQFIFQYYEEEERQRGNFPDRFSGHQFPNYSSELNVNALLLGDSALYLCASSLVGVSTDTQYFGPGTRLTVL.

This chain uses TRBV7-9 with TRBJ1-1, with 7 bases lining up with TRBD1. The CDR3 contains 15 residues. V lost 0 bases to trimming and J lost 5 bases; unmatched junction nucleotides: 6. Germline assignment: CDR1 SEHNR and CDR2 FQNEAQ (reference sequence). In DNA form, the CDR3 reads TGTGCCAGCAGCTTAGCGTTGGGACAGTTAACTGAAGCTTTCTTT. Its translation is CASSLALGQLTEAFF.

The CDR3 loop is CASSVNWGKETQYF. Here the CDR3 DNA reads TGTGCCAGCAGCGTTAATTGGGGGAAAGAGACCCAGTACTTC. The chain combines TRBV28 with TRBJ2-5; D tentatively reads TRBD1 or TRBD2 (5 bases each). The V end was cut by 6 bases, the J end by 3 bases, with 14 bases between. The length of the CDR3 is 14 residues. Looked up from germline, CDR1 is MDHEN and CDR2 is SYDVKM.